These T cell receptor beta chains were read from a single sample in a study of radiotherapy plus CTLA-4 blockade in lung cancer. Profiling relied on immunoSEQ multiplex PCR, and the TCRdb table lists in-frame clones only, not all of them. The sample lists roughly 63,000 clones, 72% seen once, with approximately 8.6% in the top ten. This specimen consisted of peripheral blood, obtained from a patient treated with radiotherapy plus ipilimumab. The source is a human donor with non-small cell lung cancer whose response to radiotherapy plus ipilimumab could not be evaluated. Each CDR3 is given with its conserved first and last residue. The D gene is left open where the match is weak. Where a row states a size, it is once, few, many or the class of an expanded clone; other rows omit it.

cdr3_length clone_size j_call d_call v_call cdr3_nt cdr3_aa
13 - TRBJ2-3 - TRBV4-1 TGCGCCAGCAGCCAAGGCGTTACAGATACGCAGTATTTT CASSQGVTDTQYF
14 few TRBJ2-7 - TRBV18 TGTGCCAGCTCACGGCGGAGAGGCTCCTACGAGCAGTACTTC CASSRRRGSYEQYF
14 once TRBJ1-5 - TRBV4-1 TGCGCCAGCAGCCACACAAATAGCAATCAGCCCCAGCATTTT CASSHTNSNQPQHF
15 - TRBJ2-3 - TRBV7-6 TGTGCCAGCAGCTTAGCCAGGAAGGTCACAGATACGCAGTATTTT CASSLARKVTDTQYF
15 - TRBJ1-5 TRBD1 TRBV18 TGTGCCAGCTCACCACAGGGACAGGGGTTTCAGCCCCAGCATTTT CASSPQGQGFQPQHF
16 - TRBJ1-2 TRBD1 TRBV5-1 TGCGCCAGCAGCTTGGGAGGGCGACAGGGGGCGCCCGGCTACACCTTC CASSLGGRQGAPGYTF
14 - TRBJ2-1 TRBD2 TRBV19 TGTGCCAGTAGTACGACTAGCGGGAGGAATGAGCAGTTCTTC CASSTTSGRNEQFF
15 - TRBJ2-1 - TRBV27 TGTGCCAGCAGTCACCAGGGGTTAGCCTACAATGAGCAGTTCTTC CASSHQGLAYNEQFF
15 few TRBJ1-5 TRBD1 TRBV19 TGTGCCAGTAGTATAAACAGGGGGGGCAATCAGCCCCAGCATTTT CASSINRGGNQPQHF
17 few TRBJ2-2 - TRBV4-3 TGCGCCAGCACCAAGCCCCCGCACAGGGAGACCCCCGGGGAGCTGTTTTTT CASTKPPHRETPGELFF
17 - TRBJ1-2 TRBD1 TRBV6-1 TGTGCCAGCAGTGAAGCGCTTGGGCAGGGGGCGGACTATGGCTACACCTTC CASSEALGQGADYGYTF
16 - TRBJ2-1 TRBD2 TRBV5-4 TGTGCCAGCAGATTGGGAGGGTCAAGTGCCTACAATGAGCAGTTCTTC CASRLGGSSAYNEQFF
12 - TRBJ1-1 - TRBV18 TGTGCCAGCTCACCGGTTCGCGATGAAGCTTTCTTT CASSPVRDEAFF
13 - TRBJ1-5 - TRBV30 TGTGCCTGGAGTAACGGGGGGGACCAGCCCCAGCATTTT CAWSNGGDQPQHF
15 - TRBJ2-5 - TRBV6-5 TGTGCCAGCAGTTCCACCGGGACTGGGCAAGAGACCCAGTACTTC CASSSTGTGQETQYF
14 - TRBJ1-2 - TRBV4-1 TGCGCCAGCAGCCAAGGGGACAAAGACTATGGCTACACCTTC CASSQGDKDYGYTF
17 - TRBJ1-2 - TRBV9 TGTGCCAGCAGCGTAGAAGGATTTGGCGGCAGGGGCTATGGCTACACCTTC CASSVEGFGGRGYGYTF
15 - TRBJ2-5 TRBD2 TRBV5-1 TGCGCCAGCAGCGTTGGACTAGCGGGAGAAGAGATCCAGTACTTC CASSVGLAGEEIQYF
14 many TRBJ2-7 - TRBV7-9 TGTGCCAGCAGCCCGATAGGGACTTACTACGAGCAGTACTTC CASSPIGTYYEQYF
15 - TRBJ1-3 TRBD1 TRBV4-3 TGCGCCAGCAGCCAGGGACAGTCAGCTGGAAACACCATATATTTT CASSQGQSAGNTIYF
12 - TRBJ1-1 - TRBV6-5 TGTGCCAGCGGGGAGCCTAACACTGAAGCTTTCTTT CASGEPNTEAFF
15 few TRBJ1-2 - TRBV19 TGTGCCAGTAGTAGCGGTGCAGGGGAGAACTATGGCTACACCTTC CASSSGAGENYGYTF
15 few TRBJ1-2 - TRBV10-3 TGTGCCATCAGTGAGTCGACGGTAGCAGGGCATGGCTACACCTTC CAISESTVAGHGYTF
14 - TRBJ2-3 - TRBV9 TGTGCCAGCGGGACGGGGGAGCTGACAGATACGCAGTATTTT CASGTGELTDTQYF
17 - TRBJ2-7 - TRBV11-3 TGTGCCAGCAGCCCTGTGGTGGCTAGCGCACATCCCTACGAGCAGTACTTC CASSPVVASAHPYEQYF
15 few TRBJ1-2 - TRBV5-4 TGTGCCAGCAGCTTAATAGACGGGGGGCTCTATGGCTACACCTTC CASSLIDGGLYGYTF
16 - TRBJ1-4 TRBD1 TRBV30 TGTGCCTGGAGCGTAGGACAGGGGGCAACTAATGAAAAACTGTTTTTT CAWSVGQGATNEKLFF
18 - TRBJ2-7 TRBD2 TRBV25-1 TGTGCCAGCAGCCCTAAACCCCTTCCGGGACTAGCCCCCTACGAGCAGTACTTC CASSPKPLPGLAPYEQYF
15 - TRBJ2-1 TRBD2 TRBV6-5 TGTGCCAGCAGGAGAGGGACTAGCGGGAGGAATGAGCAGTTCTTC CASRRGTSGRNEQFF
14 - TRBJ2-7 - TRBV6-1 TGTGCCAGCAGCCAGACTAGTCTTTCGGGCGAGCAGTACTTC CASSQTSLSGEQYF
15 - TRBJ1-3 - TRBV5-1 TGCGCCAGCAGCTTGGGAGGCATCTCTGGAAACACCATATATTTT CASSLGGISGNTIYF